The 22 T cell receptor beta chains presented below share a single source sample, sequenced in a study of T cells in localized non-small cell lung cancer. Measured with immunoSEQ multiplex PCR; TCRdb has only the in-frame clones, and not every one. The sample contains around 35,000 clones, approximately 93% of which appear only once. The specimen was peripheral blood, collected before any cancer treatment. These receptors came from a female donor over 55 with stage I lung adenocarcinoma.

The rearrangement joins TRBV29-1 to TRBJ1-1, with no clear D. The ends were cut back, 5 bases at V and 3 bases at J, with 10 bases in the middle. The CDR3 is 12 amino acids. Germline-derived CDR1 and CDR2 are SQVTM and ANQGSEA. CDR3 nucleotide sequence: TGCAGCGTTAGAAATCTATACACTGAAGCTTTCTTT. It codes for CSVRNLYTEAFF.

For the CDR3, the DNA is TGCAGCGCCTCTCAGGGGGGGATGAACACTGAAGCTTTCTTT. This encodes CSASQGGMNTEAFF. The chain has TRBV29-1 and TRBJ1-1, with 7 positions matching TRBD1. Losses at the gene ends were 7 bases for V and 0 bases for J; bases not matched to a gene: 8. The CDR3 runs 14 residues. CDR1 SQVTM and CDR2 ANQGSEA come from the germline V gene.

In its sample, this clone was seen a few times. The chain recombines TRBV2 with TRBJ1-1; 9 bases map to TRBD1. Germline trimming cut 5 bases from V and 8 bases from J; bases unmatched to any gene: 3. Germline V gene sequence: CDR1 SNHLY, CDR2 FYNNEI. There are 12 residues in the CDR3. CDR3 in DNA: TGTGCCAGCAGTCCGGACAGGGGAGAAGCTTTCTTT. This sequence encodes CASSPDRGEAFF.

V and J are TRBV18 and TRBJ2-7; D remains unclear. Between the trimmed V and J ends, which lost 3 bases and 0 bases, there was a span of 9 bases. Germline V CDR1 and CDR2: KGHSH, LQKENI. This CDR3 is 14 amino acids long. This CDR3 is CASSPELNSYEQYF. CDR3 DNA sequence: TGTGCCAGCTCACCCGAACTGAACTCCTACGAGCAGTACTTC. The entire variable domain, with the rest obtained from reference TRBV18 and TRBJ2-7, is as follows: NAGVMQNPRHLVRRRGQEARLRCSPMKGHSHVYWYRQLPEEGLKFMVYLQKENIIDESGMPKERFSAEFPKEGPSILRIQQVVRGDSAAYFCASSPELNSYEQYFGPGTRLTVT.

The table lists this clone with a count of one. The chain combines TRBV7-3 with TRBJ2-7, with 10 positions matching TRBD1. CDR1 SGHTA and CDR2 FQGTGA come from the germline V gene. The junction had 1 base not matched to a gene; V was cut back by 5 bases and J by 0 bases. The CDR3 contains 14 residues. This CDR3 reads CASSRTGGSYEQYF. CDR3 DNA: TGTGCCAGCAGCCGGACAGGGGGCTCCTACGAGCAGTACTTC.

This chain connects TRBV28 to TRBJ2-7; D gene uncertain. The germline V and J ends were trimmed by 4 bases and 0 bases, with 1 base remaining between them. The CDR3 contains 11 residues. From germline, CDR1 is MDHEN and CDR2 SYDVKM. The DNA for the CDR3 is TGTGCCAGCAGTTACTCCTACGAGCAGTACTTC. Protein product: CASSYSYEQYF.

The chain uses TRBV7-2 and TRBJ2-1, with 9 bases aligning to TRBD1. V shed 3 bases, J shed 1 base, and the junction held 1 base outside the gene matches. This CDR3 contains 15 residues. Germline V lookup: CDR1 SGHTA, CDR2 FQGNSA. The CDR3 reads CASSFDRGSYNEQFF. CDR3 nucleotides: TGTGCCAGCAGCTTTGACAGGGGGTCCTACAATGAGCAGTTCTTC.

The table lists this clone with a count of one. The J gene is TRBJ2-7, the V gene TRBV7-2; 8 bases line up with TRBD1. CDR1 SGHTA and CDR2 FQGNSA come from the germline V gene. V was clipped by 5 bases and J by 3 bases; unmatched bases: 9. The CDR3 extends over 15 amino acids. Here the CDR3 DNA reads TGTGCCAGCAGCGTACGGACCGGGACAGGCTACGAGCAGTACTTC. Translation: CASSVRTGTGYEQYF.

The V call is TRBV19, the J call TRBJ2-5; D perhaps matches TRBD2 (5 bases). There are 14 residues in the CDR3. CDR1 and CDR2 from the germline V gene are LNHDA and SQIVND (reference sequence). V was clipped by 3 bases and J by 7 bases, with 15 bases between them. The CDR3 here is CASSMEAALGTQYF. In DNA form, the CDR3 reads TGTGCCAGTAGTATGGAAGCGGCCCTGGGGACCCAGTACTTC.

The rearrangement uses TRBV5-1 and TRBJ2-7; maybe TRBD2 (6 bases). The CDR3 totals 15 residues. Trimming stripped 0 bases from V and 7 bases from J, with 17 bases between. Germline lookup yields CDR1 SGHRS and CDR2 YFSETQ. The CDR3 here is CASSLGGTLGGEQYV. CDR3 coding DNA: TGCGCCAGCAGCTTGGGAGGGACCCTCGGAGGGGAGCAGTACGTC.

The V and J genes are TRBV10-3 and TRBJ2-7; either TRBD1 or TRBD2 may supply D (5 bases each). The ends were cut back, 0 bases at V and 4 bases at J, with 19 bases in the middle. Germline assignment: CDR1 ENHRY and CDR2 SYGVKD. This CDR3 contains 17 residues. The CDR3 is CAISESHRSLAGYEQYF. The CDR3 nucleotides are TGTGCCATCAGTGAGTCCCACAGGAGCCTAGCCGGATACGAGCAGTACTTC.

The chain combines TRBV6-6 with TRBJ1-1; 9 bases match TRBD1. V lost 5 bases, J lost 3 bases, and 4 bases stayed unmatched. Germline CDR1 MNHNY, CDR2 SVGAGI (reference sequence). There are 14 residues in the CDR3. The CDR3 spells CASSQQGAYTEAFF. For the CDR3, the DNA is TGTGCCAGCAGTCAACAGGGGGCGTACACTGAAGCTTTCTTT.

The chain uses TRBV7-3 and TRBJ2-2; D remains ambiguous. V was shortened by 2 bases and J by 5 bases, with 12 bases between the two germline ends. Per the germline V gene, CDR1 is SGHTA and CDR2 is FQGTGA. CDR3 length equals 15 residues. The chain's CDR3 is CASSLPWTGTGELFF. The CDR3 bases are TGTGCCAGCAGCTTACCCTGGACCGGAACCGGGGAGCTGTTTTTT.

The V call is TRBV28, the J call TRBJ1-2, with D maybe TRBD1 (6 bases). Between the trimmed V and J ends, which lost 8 bases and 11 bases, there was a span of 18 bases. Germline V gene data show CDR1 as MDHEN and CDR2 as SYDVKM. There are 12 residues in the CDR3. CDR3 amino acids: CASELGGQPYTF. The DNA of the CDR3 is TGTGCCAGCGAGCTCGGCGGACAGCCTTACACCTTC.

CDR3 nucleotides: TGTGCCAGCAGTTTACAGAGTAGCGGGGCTCAAGAGACCCAGTACTTC. Protein: CASSLQSSGAQETQYF. This rearrangement joins TRBV28 to TRBJ2-5; 8 positions agree with TRBD2. The length of the CDR3 is 16 residues. V lost 2 bases and J lost 2; bases outside the gene matches: 7. Germline assignment: CDR1 MDHEN and CDR2 SYDVKM.

This rearrangement joins TRBV5-5 to TRBJ2-3; D not certain. The V and J ends lost 0 bases and 4 bases respectively, with 6 bases between them. The germline V gene has CDR1 SGHKS and CDR2 YYEKEE (reference sequence). This CDR3 comprises 13 residues. CDR3 in amino acids: CASSLEWSDTQYF. The CDR3 nucleotides are TGTGCCAGCAGCTTGGAATGGTCAGATACGCAGTATTTT.

V usage is TRBV11-3 and J usage is TRBJ1-4; D gene ambiguous. Germline V gene lookup returns CDR1 SGHNT and CDR2 YENEEA. CDR3 size: 15 residues. The V gene lost 2 bases and the J gene lost 5 bases, with 12 bases spanning the gap. CDR3 nucleotide sequence: TGTGCCAGCAGCTTAAATAACGGACCCAATGAAAAACTGTTTTTT. Its protein product is CASSLNNGPNEKLFF. The full variable domain, in which reference TRBV11-3 and TRBJ1-4 provide the parts outside the CDR3, is EAGVVQSPRYKIIEKKQPVAFWCNPISGHNTLYWYLQNLGQGPELLIRYENEEAVDDSQLPKDRFSAERLKGVDSTLKIQPAELGDSAVYLCASSLNNGPNEKLFFGSGTQLSVL.

The rearrangement uses TRBV6-5 and TRBJ2-7; D might be TRBD1 (6 bases). Germline loops: CDR1 MNHEY, CDR2 SVGAGI. The CDR3 length is 14 residues. With 4 bases removed from V and 6 bases from J, the gap between germline ends came to 16 bases. As DNA, the CDR3 is TGTGCCAGCAGTTTTGGGACACGAGGGGGCGAGCAGTACTTC. Amino acid sequence: CASSFGTRGGEQYF.

This chain joins TRBV27 and TRBJ1-2, with TRBD1 identical over 9 bases. Per the germline V gene, CDR1 is MNHEY and CDR2 is SMNVEV (reference sequence). V trimming: 0 bases; J trimming: 0 bases; junction bases outside the gene matches: 14. The CDR3 consists of 20 residues. CDR3 DNA sequence: TGTGCCAGCAGTTTATCCATACCGGGACAGGGTTCGTTAGCTAACTATGGCTACACCTTC. Residues: CASSLSIPGQGSLANYGYTF.

This clone appeared a single time. A read error may produce the germline difference seen at one junction end. The chain employs TRBV7-9 and TRBJ1-2, with D uncertain. CDR1 and CDR2 from the germline V gene are SEHNR and FQNEAQ (reference sequence). The CDR3 covers 12 residues. The CDR3 spells CARSLTGWGYTF. As DNA, the CDR3 is TGTGCCAGAAGCTTGACGGGGTGGGGCTACACCTTC.

The chain employs TRBV19 and TRBJ2-3; D tentatively reads TRBD1 or TRBD2 (6 bases each). Trimming took off 6 bases at V and 2 bases at J, with 15 bases between the two ends. The CDR3 loop spans 15 amino acids. Germline CDR1 is LNHDA and CDR2 is SQIVND (reference sequence). CDR3: CASRGGRTDTDTQYF. In DNA form, the CDR3 reads TGTGCCAGTAGAGGAGGGAGGACAGACACAGATACGCAGTATTTT.

The V gene is TRBV10-2, the J gene TRBJ2-7; TRBD2 is a possible D gene (5 bases). V was trimmed by 7 bases and J by 2 bases, leaving 12 bases between them. Germline assignment: CDR1 WSHSY and CDR2 SAAADI. The CDR3 covers 13 residues. This chain's CDR3 is CASKGLATYEQYF. CDR3 bases: TGCGCCAGCAAAGGACTCGCCACCTACGAGCAGTACTTC.